Listed below are T cell receptor beta chains from one sample, sequenced in a study of T cells in Graves' hyperthyroidism and ophthalmopathy. TCRdb analysed the multiplex PCR reads with MiXCR anew, one entry per CDR3 protein. The table lists hundreds of thousands of distinct CDR3 sequences, roughly an eighth of them singletons. The sequenced sample consisted of blood. The receptor source for this set is a woman between 18 and 29 years old with Graves' hyperthyroidism. Both conserved end residues are part of each CDR3. Each record gives: clone size, J gene, V gene, D gene, CDR3 protein, CDR3 DNA. A D gene is named only where the DNA matches it firmly. Some rows have no size entry. The others give once, few or many, or a class for an expanded clone.

clone_size: few; j_call: TRBJ2-3; v_call: TRBV15; d_call: -; cdr3_aa: CATRGGVADTQYF; cdr3_nt: TGTGCCACGAGGGGGGGGGTTGCAGATACGCAGTATTTT
clone_size: many; j_call: TRBJ2-2; v_call: TRBV11-3; d_call: TRBD2; cdr3_aa: CASSPARLAGNTGELFF; cdr3_nt: TGTGCCAGCAGCCCCGCAAGACTAGCGGGGAACACCGGGGAGCTGTTTTTT
clone_size: many; j_call: TRBJ1-2; v_call: TRBV27; d_call: TRBD1; cdr3_aa: CASRTTGAGYGYTF; cdr3_nt: TGTGCCAGCAGAACCACAGGGGCGGGCTATGGCTACACCTTC
clone_size: many; j_call: TRBJ1-1; v_call: TRBV7-9; d_call: -; cdr3_aa: CASSSSMGSTEAFF; cdr3_nt: TGTGCCAGCAGCTCGTCCATGGGTAGCACTGAAGCTTTCTTT
clone_size: many; j_call: TRBJ1-2; v_call: TRBV7-9; d_call: -; cdr3_aa: CASSFASGRNYGYTF; cdr3_nt: TGTGCCAGCAGCTTCGCCTCGGGCAGGAACTATGGCTACACCTTC
clone_size: few; j_call: TRBJ2-1; v_call: TRBV20-1; d_call: -; cdr3_aa: CSAAQGLFYNEQFF; cdr3_nt: TGCAGTGCTGCACAGGGACTTTTCTACAATGAGCAGTTCTTC
clone_size: many; j_call: TRBJ2-3; v_call: TRBV12-3/TRBV12-4; d_call: -; cdr3_aa: CASSLGTGLGTDTQYF; cdr3_nt: TGTGCCAGCAGTTTAGGAACAGGGCTGGGCACAGATACGCAGTATTTT
clone_size: many; j_call: TRBJ2-5; v_call: TRBV20-1; d_call: TRBD2; cdr3_aa: CSASPPLAGNTETQYF; cdr3_nt: TGCAGTGCTAGCCCCCCACTAGCGGGGAATACAGAGACCCAGTACTTC
clone_size: few; j_call: TRBJ2-5; v_call: TRBV20-1; d_call: -; cdr3_aa: CSASMPYWAQETQYF; cdr3_nt: TGCAGTGCTAGCATGCCGTACTGGGCCCAGGAGACCCAGTACTTC
clone_size: many; j_call: TRBJ2-7; v_call: TRBV30; d_call: -; cdr3_aa: CAWTQNPIRPSGTLSVEQYF; cdr3_nt: TGTGCCTGGACCCAAAACCCGATCCGGCCCTCCGGGACATTATCCGTCGAGCAGTACTTC
clone_size: many; j_call: TRBJ2-1; v_call: TRBV7-9; d_call: -; cdr3_aa: CASSLNGDEQFF; cdr3_nt: TGTGCCAGCAGCTTGAATGGCGATGAGCAGTTCTTC
clone_size: many; j_call: TRBJ2-1; v_call: TRBV20-1; d_call: -; cdr3_aa: CSAGIPRSSYNEQFF; cdr3_nt: TGCAGTGCCGGGATCCCCAGGAGCTCCTACAATGAGCAGTTCTTC
clone_size: few; j_call: TRBJ2-3; v_call: TRBV12-3/TRBV12-4; d_call: TRBD2; cdr3_aa: CASSFSGKGFTDTQYF; cdr3_nt: TGTGCCAGCAGTTTTAGCGGGAAAGGGTTCACAGATACGCAGTATTTT
clone_size: many; j_call: TRBJ1-3; v_call: TRBV6-6; d_call: -; cdr3_aa: CASSYQGPSSGNTIYF; cdr3_nt: TGTGCCAGCAGTTACCAGGGGCCCAGCTCTGGAAACACCATATATTTT
clone_size: few; j_call: TRBJ1-1; v_call: TRBV7-6; d_call: -; cdr3_aa: CASSLPIGDNTEAFF; cdr3_nt: TGTGCCAGCAGCTTACCGATAGGGGACAACACTGAAGCTTTCTTT
clone_size: many; j_call: TRBJ2-1; v_call: TRBV27; d_call: -; cdr3_aa: CASSPTRGGGVSGYEQFF; cdr3_nt: TGTGCCAGCAGTCCTACCCGGGGAGGAGGGGTGTCGGGGTATGAGCAGTTCTTC
clone_size: many; j_call: TRBJ1-4; v_call: TRBV15; d_call: TRBD1; cdr3_aa: CATSRDGTENEKLFF; cdr3_nt: TGTGCCACCAGCAGAGACGGGACAGAAAATGAAAAACTGTTTTTT
clone_size: many; j_call: TRBJ1-2; v_call: TRBV12-3/TRBV12-4; d_call: -; cdr3_aa: CASGGGSYGYTF; cdr3_nt: TGTGCCTCCGGGGGGGGATCATATGGCTACACCTTC
clone_size: many; j_call: TRBJ1-2; v_call: TRBV6-1; d_call: -; cdr3_aa: CASSPDRQARSGYTF; cdr3_nt: TGTGCCAGCAGCCCAGACAGGCAGGCCCGCTCTGGCTACACCTTC
clone_size: -; j_call: TRBJ1-3; v_call: TRBV7-9; d_call: -; cdr3_aa: CASSPDGGSGNTIYF; cdr3_nt: TGTGCCAGCAGCCCCGACGGGGGATCGGGAAACACCATATATTTT
clone_size: many; j_call: TRBJ1-5; v_call: TRBV29-1; d_call: TRBD1; cdr3_aa: CSVEDRDGQPQHF; cdr3_nt: TGCAGCGTTGAGGACAGGGACGGGCAGCCCCAGCATTTT
clone_size: -; j_call: TRBJ2-7; v_call: TRBV6-5; d_call: -; cdr3_aa: CASSYGSHEQYF; cdr3_nt: TGTGCCAGCAGTTACGGATCCCACGAGCAGTACTTC
clone_size: -; j_call: TRBJ1-1; v_call: TRBV30; d_call: -; cdr3_aa: CAWKANRVTEAFF; cdr3_nt: TGTGCCTGGAAGGCCAATAGGGTCACTGAAGCTTTCTTT
clone_size: -; j_call: TRBJ2-1; v_call: TRBV5-1; d_call: -; cdr3_aa: CASSLNFAGRSNEQFF; cdr3_nt: TGCGCCAGCAGCTTGAATTTCGCAGGGAGGAGTAATGAGCAGTTCTTC
clone_size: many; j_call: TRBJ2-1; v_call: TRBV20-1; d_call: -; cdr3_aa: CSASRGGEQFF; cdr3_nt: TGCAGTGCTAGTCGGGGTGGTGAGCAGTTCTTC
clone_size: many; j_call: TRBJ1-6; v_call: TRBV2; d_call: -; cdr3_aa: CAWGVINNSPLHF; cdr3_nt: TGTGCCTGGGGGGTCATCAATAATTCACCCCTCCACTTT
clone_size: -; j_call: TRBJ1-1; v_call: TRBV25-1; d_call: -; cdr3_aa: CASSEWGRDTEAFF; cdr3_nt: TGTGCCAGCAGTGAATGGGGCAGGGACACTGAAGCTTTCTTT
clone_size: few; j_call: TRBJ1-1; v_call: TRBV7-9; d_call: TRBD1; cdr3_aa: CASSPQGWPEAFF; cdr3_nt: TGTGCCAGCAGCCCACAGGGGTGGCCTGAAGCTTTCTTT
clone_size: many; j_call: TRBJ1-3; v_call: TRBV12-3/TRBV12-4; d_call: TRBD1; cdr3_aa: CASSTGGWGGNTIYF; cdr3_nt: TGTGCCAGCAGCACAGGGGGCTGGGGGGGAAACACCATATATTTT
clone_size: -; j_call: TRBJ2-7; v_call: TRBV7-2; d_call: -; cdr3_aa: CASSLWGERGEEQYF; cdr3_nt: TGTGCCAGCAGCTTGTGGGGGGAGAGGGGGGAAGAGCAGTACTTC
clone_size: few; j_call: TRBJ2-5; v_call: TRBV5-6; d_call: -; cdr3_aa: CASSPSVETQYF; cdr3_nt: TGTGCCAGCAGCCCCTCGGTCGAGACCCAGTACTTC
clone_size: -; j_call: TRBJ2-7; v_call: TRBV4-2; d_call: TRBD2; cdr3_aa: CASSQAGLASYEQYF; cdr3_nt: TGTGCCAGCAGCCAGGCGGGACTAGCATCCTACGAGCAGTACTTC
clone_size: -; j_call: TRBJ1-4; v_call: TRBV6-2/TRBV6-3; d_call: -; cdr3_aa: CASRTSTNEKLFF; cdr3_nt: TGTGCCAGCAGGACTTCCACTAATGAAAAACTGTTTTTT
clone_size: -; j_call: TRBJ1-4; v_call: TRBV19; d_call: TRBD1; cdr3_aa: CASSRTGGNEKLFF; cdr3_nt: TGTGCCAGTAGCCGGACAGGGGGAAACGAAAAACTGTTTTTT
clone_size: many; j_call: TRBJ1-1; v_call: TRBV7-8; d_call: -; cdr3_aa: CASSTDVANTEAFF; cdr3_nt: TGTGCCAGCAGCACAGATGTGGCGAACACTGAAGCTTTCTTT
clone_size: -; j_call: TRBJ1-5; v_call: TRBV20-1; d_call: -; cdr3_aa: CSARRQVNQPQHF; cdr3_nt: TGCAGTGCTAGAAGACAGGTCAATCAGCCCCAGCATTTT
clone_size: many; j_call: TRBJ1-1; v_call: TRBV18; d_call: -; cdr3_aa: CASSPQGNTEAFF; cdr3_nt: TGTGCCAGCAGCCCCCAGGGTAACACTGAAGCTTTCTTT
clone_size: few; j_call: TRBJ2-1; v_call: TRBV5-4; d_call: -; cdr3_aa: CASSPGYPLSSYNEQFF; cdr3_nt: TGTGCCAGCAGCCCAGGGTACCCCTTAAGCTCCTACAATGAGCAGTTCTTC
clone_size: -; j_call: TRBJ2-4; v_call: TRBV19; d_call: -; cdr3_aa: CASSIGQYGIQYF; cdr3_nt: TGTGCCAGTAGTATAGGACAATATGGCATTCAGTACTTC
clone_size: many; j_call: TRBJ1-2; v_call: TRBV10-3; d_call: -; cdr3_aa: CAISEGRAYGYTF; cdr3_nt: TGTGCCATCAGTGAGGGACGAGCCTATGGCTACACCTTC
clone_size: many; j_call: TRBJ2-5; v_call: TRBV3-1; d_call: TRBD1; cdr3_aa: CASSHEGKRGRQETQYF; cdr3_nt: TGTGCCAGCAGCCATGAAGGAAAAAGGGGGCGGCAAGAGACCCAGTACTTC
clone_size: many; j_call: TRBJ2-1; v_call: TRBV5-1; d_call: TRBD1; cdr3_aa: CASSLPPGQGANEQFF; cdr3_nt: TGCGCCAGCAGCTTGCCCCCGGGACAGGGTGCGAATGAGCAGTTCTTC
clone_size: many; j_call: TRBJ1-1; v_call: TRBV5-5; d_call: -; cdr3_aa: CASSLNGPEEAFF; cdr3_nt: TGTGCCAGCAGCTTGAATGGCCCGGAGGAAGCTTTCTTT
clone_size: many; j_call: TRBJ1-1; v_call: TRBV6-1; d_call: -; cdr3_aa: CASSEVGGANTEAFF; cdr3_nt: TGTGCCAGCAGTGAAGTCGGGGGGGCGAACACTGAAGCTTTCTTT
clone_size: many; j_call: TRBJ2-3; v_call: TRBV7-8; d_call: TRBD1; cdr3_aa: CASSYNRGGTDTQYF; cdr3_nt: TGTGCCAGCAGCTATAACAGGGGTGGCACAGATACGCAGTATTTT
clone_size: -; j_call: TRBJ1-1; v_call: TRBV7-3; d_call: -; cdr3_aa: CASSLTTSPVSTEAFF; cdr3_nt: TGTGCCAGCAGCTTAACGACCTCCCCGGTTAGTACTGAAGCTTTCTTT
clone_size: few; j_call: TRBJ2-4; v_call: TRBV15; d_call: TRBD1; cdr3_aa: CATSTPDRAGIQYF; cdr3_nt: TGTGCCACCAGCACCCCAGACAGGGCAGGCATTCAGTACTTC